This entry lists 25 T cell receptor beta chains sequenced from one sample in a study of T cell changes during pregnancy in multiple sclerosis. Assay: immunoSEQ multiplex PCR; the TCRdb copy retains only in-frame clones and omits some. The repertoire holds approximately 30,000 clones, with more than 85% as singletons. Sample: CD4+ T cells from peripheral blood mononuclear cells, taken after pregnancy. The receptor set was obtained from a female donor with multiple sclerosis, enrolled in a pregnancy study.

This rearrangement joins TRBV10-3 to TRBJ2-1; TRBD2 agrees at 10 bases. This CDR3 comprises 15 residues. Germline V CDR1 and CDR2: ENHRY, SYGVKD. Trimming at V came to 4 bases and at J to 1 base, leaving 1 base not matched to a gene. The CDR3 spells CAISASGGSYNEQFF. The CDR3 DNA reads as TGTGCCATCAGTGCTAGCGGGGGTTCCTACAATGAGCAGTTCTTC.

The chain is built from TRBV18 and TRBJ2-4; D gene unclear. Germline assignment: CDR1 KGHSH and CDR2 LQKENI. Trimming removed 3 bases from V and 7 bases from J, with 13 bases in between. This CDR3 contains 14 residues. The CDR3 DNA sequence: TGTGCCAGCTCACCCAGGCAGGTTTTGAACATTCAGTACTTC. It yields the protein CASSPRQVLNIQYF.

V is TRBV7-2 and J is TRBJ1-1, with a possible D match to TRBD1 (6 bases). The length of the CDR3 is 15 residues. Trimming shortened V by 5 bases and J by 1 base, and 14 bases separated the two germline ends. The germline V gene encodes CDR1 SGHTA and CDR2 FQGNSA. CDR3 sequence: CASSGRGLENTEAFF. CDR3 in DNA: TGTGCCAGCAGCGGCAGGGGTTTGGAGAACACTGAAGCTTTCTTT.

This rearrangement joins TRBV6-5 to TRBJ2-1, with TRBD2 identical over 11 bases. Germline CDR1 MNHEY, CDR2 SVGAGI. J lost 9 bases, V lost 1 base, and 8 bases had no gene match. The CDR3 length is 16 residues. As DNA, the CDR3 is TGTGCCAGCAGTTACTTCGGGACTAGCGGTAAGGGTGAGCAGTTCTTC. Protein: CASSYFGTSGKGEQFF.

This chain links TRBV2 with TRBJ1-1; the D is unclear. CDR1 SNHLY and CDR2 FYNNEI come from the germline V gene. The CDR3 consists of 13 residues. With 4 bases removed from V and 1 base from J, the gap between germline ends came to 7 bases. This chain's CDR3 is CASSASWNTEAFF. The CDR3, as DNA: TGTGCCAGCAGTGCTTCTTGGAACACTGAAGCTTTCTTT.

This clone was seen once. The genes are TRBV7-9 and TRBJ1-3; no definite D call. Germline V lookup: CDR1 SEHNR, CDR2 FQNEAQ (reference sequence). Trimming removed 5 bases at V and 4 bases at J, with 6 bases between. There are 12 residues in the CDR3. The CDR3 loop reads CASSNSGNTIYF. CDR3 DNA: TGTGCCAGCAGCAATTCAGGAAACACCATATATTTT.

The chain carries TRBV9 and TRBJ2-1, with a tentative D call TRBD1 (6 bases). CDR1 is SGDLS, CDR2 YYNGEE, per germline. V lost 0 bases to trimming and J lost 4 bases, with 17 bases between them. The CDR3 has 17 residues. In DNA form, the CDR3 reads TGTGCCAGCAGCGTAGGAGTAGGGGGAGATCCATACAATGAGCAGTTCTTC. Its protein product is CASSVGVGGDPYNEQFF.

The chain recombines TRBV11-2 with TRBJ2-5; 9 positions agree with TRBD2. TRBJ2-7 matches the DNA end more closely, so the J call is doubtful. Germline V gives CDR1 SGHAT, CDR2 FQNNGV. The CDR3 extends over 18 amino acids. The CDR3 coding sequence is TGTGCCAGCAGCTATCGGATTGGCGGGAGGGCCGGTGTCCACGAGCAGTACTTC. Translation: CASSYRIGGRAGVHEQYF.

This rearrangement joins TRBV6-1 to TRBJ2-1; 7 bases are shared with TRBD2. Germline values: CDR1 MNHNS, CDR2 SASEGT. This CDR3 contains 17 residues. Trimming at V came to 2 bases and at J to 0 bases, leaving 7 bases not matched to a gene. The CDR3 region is CASSERGGTGSYNEQFF. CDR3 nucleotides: TGTGCCAGCAGTGAACGGGGAGGGACTGGCTCCTACAATGAGCAGTTCTTC.

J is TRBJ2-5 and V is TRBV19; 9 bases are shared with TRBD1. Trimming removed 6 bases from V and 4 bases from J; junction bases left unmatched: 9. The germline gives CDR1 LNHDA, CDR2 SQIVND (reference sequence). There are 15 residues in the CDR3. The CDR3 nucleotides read TGTGCCAGTAGACCCAGGGACAGGGAATTAGAGACCCAGTACTTC. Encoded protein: CASRPRDRELETQYF. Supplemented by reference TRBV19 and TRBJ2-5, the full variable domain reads DGGITQSPKYLFRKEGQNVTLSCEQNLNHDAMYWYRQDPGQGLRLIYYSQIVNDFQKGDIAEGYSVSREKKESFPLTVTSAQKNPTAFYLCASRPRDRELETQYFGPGTRLLVL.

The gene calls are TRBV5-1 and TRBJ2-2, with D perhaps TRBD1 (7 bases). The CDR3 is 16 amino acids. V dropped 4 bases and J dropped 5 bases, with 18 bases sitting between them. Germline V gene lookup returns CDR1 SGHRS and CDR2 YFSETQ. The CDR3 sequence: CASSVTGRWGTGELFF. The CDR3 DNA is TGCGCCAGCAGCGTGACAGGGAGGTGGGGGACCGGGGAGCTGTTTTTT.

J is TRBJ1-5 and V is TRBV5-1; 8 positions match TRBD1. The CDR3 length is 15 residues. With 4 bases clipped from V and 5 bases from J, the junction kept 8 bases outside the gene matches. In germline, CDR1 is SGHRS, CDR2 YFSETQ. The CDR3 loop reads CASSPGQGLDQPQHF. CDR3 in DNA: TGCGCCAGCAGCCCAGGACAGGGCTTGGATCAGCCCCAGCATTTT. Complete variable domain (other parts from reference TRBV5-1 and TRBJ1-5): KAGVTQTPRYLIKTRGQQVTLSCSPISGHRSVSWYQQTPGQGLQFLFEYFSETQRNKGNFPGRFSGRQFSNSRSEMNVSTLELGDSALYLCASSPGQGLDQPQHFGDGTRLSIL.

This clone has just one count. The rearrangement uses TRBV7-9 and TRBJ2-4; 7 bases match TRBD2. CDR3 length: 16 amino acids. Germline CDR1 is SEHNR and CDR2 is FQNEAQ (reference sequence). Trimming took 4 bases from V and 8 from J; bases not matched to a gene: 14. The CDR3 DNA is TGTGCCAGCAGCTGGGGGGGAGGGCTTGAGAAGCACATTCAGTACTTC. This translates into CASSWGGGLEKHIQYF. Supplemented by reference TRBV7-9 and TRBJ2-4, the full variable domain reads DTGVSQNPRHKITKRGQNVTFRCDPISEHNRLYWYRQTLGQGPEFLTYFQNEAQLEKSRLLSDRFSAERPKGSFSTLEIQRTEQGDSAMYLCASSWGGGLEKHIQYFGAGTRLSVL.

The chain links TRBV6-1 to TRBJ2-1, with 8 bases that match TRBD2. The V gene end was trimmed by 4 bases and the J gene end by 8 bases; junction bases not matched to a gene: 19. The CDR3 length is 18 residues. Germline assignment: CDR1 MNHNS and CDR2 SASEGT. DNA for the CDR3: TGTGCCAGCAGTGTCTCCAGACTAGCGCGAAACCCAGGTGATGAGCAGTTCTTC. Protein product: CASSVSRLARNPGDEQFF.

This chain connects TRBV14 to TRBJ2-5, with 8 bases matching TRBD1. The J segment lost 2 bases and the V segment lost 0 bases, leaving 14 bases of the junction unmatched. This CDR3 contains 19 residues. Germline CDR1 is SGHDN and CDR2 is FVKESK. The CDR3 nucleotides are TGTGCCAGCAGCCAAGAAGGGACAGGTTTTTGGTCAACGCAAGAGACCCAGTACTTC. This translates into CASSQEGTGFWSTQETQYF.

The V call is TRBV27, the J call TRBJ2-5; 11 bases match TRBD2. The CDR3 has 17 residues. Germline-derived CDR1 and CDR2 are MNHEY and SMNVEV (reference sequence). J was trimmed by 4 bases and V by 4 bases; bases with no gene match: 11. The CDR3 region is CASSSRRFSGGGETQYF. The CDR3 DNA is TGTGCCAGCAGTTCGCGGCGATTTAGCGGGGGGGGAGAGACCCAGTACTTC.

In DNA, the CDR3 is TGTGCCAGCAGCTTAAAGCGGGACGCTAGCACAGATACGCAGTATTTT. Protein product: CASSLKRDASTDTQYF. The gene calls are TRBV11-1 and TRBJ2-3; 7 bases line up with TRBD2. The CDR3 is made up of 16 amino acids. The germline V gene has CDR1 SGHAT and CDR2 FQDESV (reference sequence). The J segment lost 0 bases and the V segment lost 2 bases, leaving 5 bases of the junction unmatched.

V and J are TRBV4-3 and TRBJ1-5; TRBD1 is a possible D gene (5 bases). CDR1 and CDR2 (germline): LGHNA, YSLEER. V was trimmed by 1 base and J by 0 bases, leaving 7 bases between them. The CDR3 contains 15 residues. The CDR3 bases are TGCGCCAGCAGCCAAGCCAGGGATAGCAATCAGCCCCAGCATTTT. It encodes CASSQARDSNQPQHF.

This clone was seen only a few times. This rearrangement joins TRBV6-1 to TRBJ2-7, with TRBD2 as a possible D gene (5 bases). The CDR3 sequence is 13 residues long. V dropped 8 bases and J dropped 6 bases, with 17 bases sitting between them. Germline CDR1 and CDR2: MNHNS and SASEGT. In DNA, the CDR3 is TGTGCCAGCGGGAGTCCCGGAGCCGTCGAGCAGTACTTC. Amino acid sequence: CASGSPGAVEQYF.

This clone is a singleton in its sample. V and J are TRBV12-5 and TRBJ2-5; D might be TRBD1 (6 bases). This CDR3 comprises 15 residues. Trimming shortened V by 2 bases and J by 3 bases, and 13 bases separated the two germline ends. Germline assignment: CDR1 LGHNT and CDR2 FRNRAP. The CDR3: CASGLQGRLKETQYF. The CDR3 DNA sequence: TGTGCTAGTGGTTTGCAGGGGCGGCTGAAAGAGACCCAGTACTTC.

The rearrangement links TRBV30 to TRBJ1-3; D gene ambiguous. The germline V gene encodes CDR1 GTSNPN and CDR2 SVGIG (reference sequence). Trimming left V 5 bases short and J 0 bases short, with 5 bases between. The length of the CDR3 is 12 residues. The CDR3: CAWGFSGNTIYF. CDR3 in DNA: TGTGCCTGGGGCTTCTCTGGAAACACCATATATTTT.

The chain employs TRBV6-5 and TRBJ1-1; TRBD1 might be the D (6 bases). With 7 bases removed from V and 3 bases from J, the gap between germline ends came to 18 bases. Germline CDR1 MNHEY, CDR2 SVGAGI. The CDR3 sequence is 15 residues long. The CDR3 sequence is CASNYGGHGYTEAFF. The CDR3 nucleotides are TGTGCCAGCAACTACGGGGGGCACGGCTACACTGAAGCTTTCTTT.

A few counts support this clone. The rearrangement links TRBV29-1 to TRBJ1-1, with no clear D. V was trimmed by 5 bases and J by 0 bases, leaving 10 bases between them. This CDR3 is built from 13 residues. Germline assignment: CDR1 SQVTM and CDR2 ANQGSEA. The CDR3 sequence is CSVSLDVNTEAFF. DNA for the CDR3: TGCAGCGTTAGCCTCGATGTGAACACTGAAGCTTTCTTT.

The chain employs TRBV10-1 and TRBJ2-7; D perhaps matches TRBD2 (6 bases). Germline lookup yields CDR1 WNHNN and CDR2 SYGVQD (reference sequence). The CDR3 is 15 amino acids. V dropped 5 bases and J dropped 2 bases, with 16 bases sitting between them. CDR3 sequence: CASSRDDGGTYEQYF. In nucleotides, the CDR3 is TGCGCCAGCAGTCGGGACGACGGGGGAACCTACGAGCAGTACTTC.

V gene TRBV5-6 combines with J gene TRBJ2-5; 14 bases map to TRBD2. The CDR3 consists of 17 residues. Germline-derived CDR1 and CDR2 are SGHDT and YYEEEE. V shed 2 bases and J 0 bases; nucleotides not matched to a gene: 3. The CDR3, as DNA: TGTGCCAGCAGCTTAGTGGGACTAGCGGGAGACCAAGAGACCCAGTACTTC. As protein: CASSLVGLAGDQETQYF.